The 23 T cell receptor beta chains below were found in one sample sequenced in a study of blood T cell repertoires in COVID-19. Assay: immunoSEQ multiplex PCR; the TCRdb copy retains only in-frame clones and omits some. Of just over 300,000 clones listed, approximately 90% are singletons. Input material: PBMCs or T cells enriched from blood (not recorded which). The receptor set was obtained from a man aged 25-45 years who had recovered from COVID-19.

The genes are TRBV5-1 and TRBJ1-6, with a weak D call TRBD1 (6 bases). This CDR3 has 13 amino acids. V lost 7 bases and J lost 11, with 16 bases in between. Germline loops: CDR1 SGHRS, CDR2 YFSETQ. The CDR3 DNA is TGCGCCAGCCGAAAAACCAGGGGTACACCCCTCCACTTT. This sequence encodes CASRKTRGTPLHF.

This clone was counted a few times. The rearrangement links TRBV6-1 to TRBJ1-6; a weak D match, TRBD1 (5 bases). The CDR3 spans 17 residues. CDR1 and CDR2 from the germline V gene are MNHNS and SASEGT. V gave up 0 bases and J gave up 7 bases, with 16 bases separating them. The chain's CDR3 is CASSEAWGGGSNSPLHF. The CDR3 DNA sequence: TGTGCCAGCAGTGAAGCCTGGGGGGGAGGGTCGAATTCACCCCTCCACTTT.

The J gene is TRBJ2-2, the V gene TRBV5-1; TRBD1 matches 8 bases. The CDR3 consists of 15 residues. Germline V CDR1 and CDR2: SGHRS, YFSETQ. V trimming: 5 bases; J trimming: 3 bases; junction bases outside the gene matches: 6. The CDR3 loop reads CASRRTGIDTGELFF. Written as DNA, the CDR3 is TGCGCCAGCAGGAGGACAGGGATCGACACCGGGGAGCTGTTTTTT.

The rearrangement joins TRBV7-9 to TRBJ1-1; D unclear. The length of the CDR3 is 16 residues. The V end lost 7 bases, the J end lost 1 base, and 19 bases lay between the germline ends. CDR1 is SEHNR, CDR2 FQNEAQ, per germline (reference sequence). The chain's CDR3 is CASNSRGGGRNTEAFF. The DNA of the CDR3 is TGTGCCAGCAACTCCCGGGGAGGAGGTAGGAACACTGAAGCTTTCTTT.

The CDR3 here is CASSRGQRFTEAFF. The CDR3 nucleotides read TGTGCCAGCAGCCGGGGACAGAGGTTCACTGAAGCTTTCTTT. The chain is built from TRBV5-6 and TRBJ1-1; TRBD1 matches 7 bases. From germline, CDR1 is SGHDT and CDR2 YYEEEE. CDR3 length equals 14 residues. V shed 4 bases and J 4 bases; nucleotides not matched to a gene: 7. Full variable domain (remainder filled in from reference TRBV5-6 and TRBJ1-1): DAGVTQSPTHLIKTRGQQVTLRCSPKSGHDTVSWYQQALGQGPQFIFQYYEEEERQRGNFPDRFSGHQFPNYSSELNVNALLLGDSALYLCASSRGQRFTEAFFGQGTRLTVV.

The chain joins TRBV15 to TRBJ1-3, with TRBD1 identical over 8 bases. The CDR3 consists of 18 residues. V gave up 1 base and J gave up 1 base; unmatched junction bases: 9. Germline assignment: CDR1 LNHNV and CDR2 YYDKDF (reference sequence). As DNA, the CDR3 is TGTGCCACCAGCAGAGGAGACAGGGGTGGAGGTTCTGGAAACACCATATATTTT. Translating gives CATSRGDRGGGSGNTIYF.

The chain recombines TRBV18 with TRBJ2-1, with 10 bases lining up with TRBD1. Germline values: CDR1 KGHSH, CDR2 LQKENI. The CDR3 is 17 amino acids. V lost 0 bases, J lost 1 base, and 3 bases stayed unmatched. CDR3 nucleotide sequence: TGTGCCAGCTCACCACCGGACAGGGGGTATTCCTACAATGAGCAGTTCTTC. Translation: CASSPPDRGYSYNEQFF.

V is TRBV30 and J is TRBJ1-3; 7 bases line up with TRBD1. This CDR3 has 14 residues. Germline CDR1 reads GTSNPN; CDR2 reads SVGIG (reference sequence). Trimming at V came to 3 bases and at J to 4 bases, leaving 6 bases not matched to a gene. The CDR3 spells CAWSRQGWGNTIYF. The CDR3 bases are TGTGCCTGGAGCCGACAGGGCTGGGGAAACACCATATATTTT.

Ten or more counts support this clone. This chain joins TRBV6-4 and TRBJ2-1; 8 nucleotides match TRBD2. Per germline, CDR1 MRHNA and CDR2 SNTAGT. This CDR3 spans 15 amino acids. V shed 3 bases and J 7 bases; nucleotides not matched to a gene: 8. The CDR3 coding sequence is TGTGCCAGCAGTGAAAACGGGGGGGCTTCGAATGAGCAGTTCTTC. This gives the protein CASSENGGASNEQFF.

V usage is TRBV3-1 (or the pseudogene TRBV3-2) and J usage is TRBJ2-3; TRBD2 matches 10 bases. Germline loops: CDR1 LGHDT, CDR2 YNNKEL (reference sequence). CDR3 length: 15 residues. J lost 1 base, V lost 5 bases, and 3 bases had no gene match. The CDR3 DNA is TGTGCCAGCAGCGCCGGACTAGCGGGCACAGATACGCAGTATTTT. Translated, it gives CASSAGLAGTDTQYF.

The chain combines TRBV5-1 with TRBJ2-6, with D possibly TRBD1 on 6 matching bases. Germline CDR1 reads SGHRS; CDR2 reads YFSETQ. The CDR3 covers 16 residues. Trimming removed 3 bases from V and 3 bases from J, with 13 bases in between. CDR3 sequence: CASSSATGSGANVLTF. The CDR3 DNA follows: TGCGCCAGCAGCTCGGCTACAGGGAGTGGGGCCAACGTCCTGACTTTC.

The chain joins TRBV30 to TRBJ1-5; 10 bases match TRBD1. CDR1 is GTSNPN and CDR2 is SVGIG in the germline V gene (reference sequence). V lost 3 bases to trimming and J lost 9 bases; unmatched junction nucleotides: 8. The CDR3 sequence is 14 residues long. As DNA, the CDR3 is TGTGCCTGGAGGGACAGGGGGAGTCCAGGGCCCCAGCATTTT. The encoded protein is CAWRDRGSPGPQHF.

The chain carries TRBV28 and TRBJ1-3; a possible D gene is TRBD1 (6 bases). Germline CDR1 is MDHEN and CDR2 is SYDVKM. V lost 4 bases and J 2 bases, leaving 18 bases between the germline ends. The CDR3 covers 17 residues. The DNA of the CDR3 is TGTGCCAGCAGTTCGGGGGGCGGGGTATCAACTGGAAACACCATATATTTT. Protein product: CASSSGGGVSTGNTIYF. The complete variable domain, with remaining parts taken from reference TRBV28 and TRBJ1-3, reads DVKVTQSSRYLVKRTGEKVFLECVQDMDHENMFWYRQDPGLGLRLIYFSYDVKMKEKGDIPEGYSVSREKKERFSLILESASTNQTSMYLCASSSGGGVSTGNTIYFGEGSWLTVV.

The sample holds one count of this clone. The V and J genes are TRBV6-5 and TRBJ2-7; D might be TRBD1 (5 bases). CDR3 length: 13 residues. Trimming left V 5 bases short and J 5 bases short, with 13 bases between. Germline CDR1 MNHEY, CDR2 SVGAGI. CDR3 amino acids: CASSTGSPNEQYF. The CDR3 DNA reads TGTGCCAGCAGTACAGGAAGCCCCAACGAGCAGTACTTC.

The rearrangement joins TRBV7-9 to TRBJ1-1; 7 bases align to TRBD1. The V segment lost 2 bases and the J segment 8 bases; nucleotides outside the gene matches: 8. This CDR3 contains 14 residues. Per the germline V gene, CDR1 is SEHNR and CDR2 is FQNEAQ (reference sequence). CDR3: CASSLRKGAGEAFF. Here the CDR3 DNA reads TGTGCCAGCAGCTTACGGAAGGGGGCAGGAGAAGCTTTCTTT.

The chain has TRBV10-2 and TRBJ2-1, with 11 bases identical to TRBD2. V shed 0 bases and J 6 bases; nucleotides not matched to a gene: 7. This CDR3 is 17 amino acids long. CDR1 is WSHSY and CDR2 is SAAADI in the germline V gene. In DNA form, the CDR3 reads TGCGCCAGCAGTGAGTCGGTCCTAGCGGGGGGAAGCAATGAGCAGTTCTTC. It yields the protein CASSESVLAGGSNEQFF.

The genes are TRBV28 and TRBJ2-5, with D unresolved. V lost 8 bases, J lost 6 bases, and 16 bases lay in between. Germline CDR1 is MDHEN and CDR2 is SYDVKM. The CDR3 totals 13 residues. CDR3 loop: CASFYSPSKTQYF. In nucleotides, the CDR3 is TGTGCCAGCTTTTATAGCCCCTCAAAGACCCAGTACTTC.

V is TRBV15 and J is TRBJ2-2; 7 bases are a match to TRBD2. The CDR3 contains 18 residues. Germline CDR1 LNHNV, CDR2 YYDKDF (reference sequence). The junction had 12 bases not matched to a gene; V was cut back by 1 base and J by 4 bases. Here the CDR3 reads CATSRVSNSGRRTGELFF. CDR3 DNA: TGTGCCACCAGCAGAGTTTCCAACTCCGGGAGGCGCACCGGGGAGCTGTTTTTT.

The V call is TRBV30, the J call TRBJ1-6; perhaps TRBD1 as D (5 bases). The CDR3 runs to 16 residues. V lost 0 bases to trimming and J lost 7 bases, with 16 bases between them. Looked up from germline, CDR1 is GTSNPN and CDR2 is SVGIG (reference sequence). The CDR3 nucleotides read TGTGCCTGGAGTGTAGGAGGGGCCCTCGGGAATTCACCCCTCCACTTT. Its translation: CAWSVGGALGNSPLHF.

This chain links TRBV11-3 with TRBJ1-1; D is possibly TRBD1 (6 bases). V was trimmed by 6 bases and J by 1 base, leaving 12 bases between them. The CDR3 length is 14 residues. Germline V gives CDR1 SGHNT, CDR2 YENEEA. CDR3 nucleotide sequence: TGTGCCAGCAGTCGGCTCAGGGGGAACACTGAAGCTTTCTTT. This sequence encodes CASSRLRGNTEAFF. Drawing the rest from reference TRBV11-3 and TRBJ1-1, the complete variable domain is EAGVVQSPRYKIIEKKQPVAFWCNPISGHNTLYWYLQNLGQGPELLIRYENEEAVDDSQLPKDRFSAERLKGVDSTLKIQPAELGDSAVYLCASSRLRGNTEAFFGQGTRLTVV.

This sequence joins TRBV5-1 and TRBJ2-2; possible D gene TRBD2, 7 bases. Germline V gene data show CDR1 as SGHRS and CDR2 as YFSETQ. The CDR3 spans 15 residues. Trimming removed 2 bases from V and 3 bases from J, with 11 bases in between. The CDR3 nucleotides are TGCGCCAGCAGCTTACAGGGAGGGGACACCGGGGAGCTGTTTTTT. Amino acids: CASSLQGGDTGELFF.

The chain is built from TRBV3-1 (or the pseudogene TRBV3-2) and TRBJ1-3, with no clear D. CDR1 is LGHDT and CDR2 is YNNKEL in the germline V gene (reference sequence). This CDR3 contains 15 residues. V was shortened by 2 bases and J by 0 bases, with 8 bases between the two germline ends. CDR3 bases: TGTGCCAGCAGCCAAAAAGGAGCCTCTGGAAACACCATATATTTT. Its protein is CASSQKGASGNTIYF.

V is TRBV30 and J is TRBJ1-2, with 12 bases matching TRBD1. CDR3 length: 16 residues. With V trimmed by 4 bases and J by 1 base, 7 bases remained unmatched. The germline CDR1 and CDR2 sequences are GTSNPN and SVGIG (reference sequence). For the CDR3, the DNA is TGTGCCTGGAAGGGACAGGGGGCCCTTTTTAACTATGGCTACACCTTC. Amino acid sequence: CAWKGQGALFNYGYTF.